A selection of T cell receptor beta chains follows, all from one sample in a study of blood T cell repertoires in COVID-19. Assay: immunoSEQ multiplex PCR; the TCRdb copy retains only in-frame clones and omits some. The sample shows 150,000 to 200,000 clones, under 90% of them seen only once. Sequenced: peripheral blood. These receptors were collected from a woman of 80 years or more with acute or convalescent COVID-19. CDR3s include the opening cysteine and the closing phenylalanine or tryptophan. The D gene is left open where the match is weak. Clone size is stated in some rows and not others, as once, few, many or a class when expanded.

J | D | size | V | DNA | CDR3
TRBJ1-3 | - | - | TRBV18 | TGTGCCAGCTCACCGTTGGGGGGAGAAAACACCATATATTTT | CASSPLGGENTIYF
TRBJ1-3 | - | once | TRBV7-2 | TGTGCCAGCAGCTTAGACAGCTCTGGAAACACCATATATTTT | CASSLDSSGNTIYF
TRBJ2-3 | TRBD2 | - | TRBV9 | TGTGCCAGCAGAGGGAGTGAGCGGGAGAACGGCACAGATACGCAGTATTTT | CASRGSERENGTDTQYF
TRBJ2-4 | - | - | TRBV9 | TGTGCCAGCAGCGTCGGGCCAGGGGCGGAAAACATTCAGTACTTC | CASSVGPGAENIQYF
TRBJ2-1 | - | - | TRBV10-3 | TGTGCCATCAGTGGGTTGGTCCGGGGGTCCTACAATGAGCAGTTCTTC | CAISGLVRGSYNEQFF
TRBJ2-3 | TRBD2 | - | TRBV5-4 | TGTGCCAGCAGCGACCCCGGGACTAGCGGTGGTGGCGGCACAGATACGCAGTATTTT | CASSDPGTSGGGGTDTQYF
TRBJ1-3 | TRBD1 | - | TRBV3-1/TRBV3-2 | TGTGCCAGCAGCAGCGGGACAGGCTCTGGAAACACCATATATTTT | CASSSGTGSGNTIYF
TRBJ1-1 | - | - | TRBV6-5 | TGTGCCAGCAGGCCCCCAGAGGTCACTGAAGCTTTCTTT | CASRPPEVTEAFF
TRBJ2-6 | - | - | TRBV9 | TGTGCCAGCAGCTACGTAGCTGGGGCCAACGTCCTGACTTTC | CASSYVAGANVLTF
TRBJ1-2 | - | - | TRBV5-1 | TGCGCCAGCAGCTTGGGACAGAACTATGGCTACACCTTC | CASSLGQNYGYTF
TRBJ2-2 | - | - | TRBV19 | TGTGCCAGTAGTCCTGGGACATACACCGGGGAGCTGTTTTTT | CASSPGTYTGELFF
TRBJ2-7 | - | - | TRBV5-4 | TGTGCCAGCAGCCGCCCTGGGACAAACGAGCAGTACTTC | CASSRPGTNEQYF
TRBJ1-2 | TRBD1 | few | TRBV30 | TGTGCCTGGAGTGGGGGACAGGGGAACTATGGCTACACCTTC | CAWSGGQGNYGYTF
TRBJ2-7 | TRBD2 | - | TRBV4-3 | TGCGCCAGCAGCCAACGCGCTAGCGGGGGTTACGAGCAGTACTTC | CASSQRASGGYEQYF
TRBJ2-3 | - | - | TRBV5-6 | TGTGCCAGCAGCCCCAAAACAGGGTCTTCGGATACGCAGTATTTT | CASSPKTGSSDTQYF
TRBJ2-2 | - | - | TRBV19 | TGTGCCAGTAGTATTAGGGCGGCGGGTGACACCGGGGAGCTGTTTTTT | CASSIRAAGDTGELFF
TRBJ2-7 | - | - | TRBV7-9 | TGTGCCAGCAGCTTAGGGCGGGGCGGGGTCTCCTACGAGCAGTACTTC | CASSLGRGGVSYEQYF
TRBJ2-1 | TRBD1 | - | TRBV5-1 | TGCGCCAGCAGCCAGGGGGACAGCCTGTACAATGAGCAGTTCTTC | CASSQGDSLYNEQFF
TRBJ2-5 | - | - | TRBV9 | TGTGCCAGCAGCGTAGGGCCCGAAGAGACCCAGTACTTC | CASSVGPEETQYF
TRBJ1-1 | - | - | TRBV5-6 | TGTGCCAGCAGCCCAAGGGGGGGGCGCTTAAGGACTGAAGCTTTCTTT | CASSPRGGRLRTEAFF
TRBJ2-3 | TRBD2 | - | TRBV7-2 | TGTGCCAGCAGACTAGCGGGGTCCACAGATACGCAGTATTTT | CASRLAGSTDTQYF
TRBJ2-7 | TRBD1 | - | TRBV30 | TGTGCCACGGGGACAGGGGGCGAGCAGTACTTC | CATGTGGEQYF
TRBJ2-4 | - | - | TRBV6-6 | TGTGCCAGCAGCGACCGACAGGTCAAAAACATTCAGTACTTC | CASSDRQVKNIQYF
TRBJ2-1 | TRBD2 | few | TRBV5-1 | TGCGCCAGCAGCTTGGCCGGGGGGGGCCATGAGCAGTTCTTC | CASSLAGGGHEQFF
TRBJ1-5 | - | - | TRBV7-9 | TGTGCCAGCAGCCTGGGGGGGGCGCGTGGTCAGCCCCAGCATTTT | CASSLGGARGQPQHF
TRBJ1-3 | TRBD1 | - | TRBV18 | TGTGCCAGCGAAAGGACAGGCCCCTCTGGAAACACCATATATTTT | CASERTGPSGNTIYF
TRBJ2-1 | TRBD2 | - | TRBV5-1 | TGCGCCAGCAGCGCCGGACTAGCGGGGGGATACAATGAGCAGTTCTTC | CASSAGLAGGYNEQFF
TRBJ2-5 | TRBD2 | - | TRBV25-1 | TGTGCCAGCGGTGGGGTACTAGCGGGGGGCCAAGAGACCCAGTACTTC | CASGGVLAGGQETQYF
TRBJ2-4 | TRBD2 | - | TRBV3-1/TRBV3-2 | TGTGCCAGCAGCCGGTTCGGGACTAGCGGGAGCGCCGAAAACATTCAGTACTTC | CASSRFGTSGSAENIQYF
TRBJ1-2 | - | - | TRBV18 | TGTGCCAGCTCACCACTGAGTGTCTATGGCTACACCTTC | CASSPLSVYGYTF
TRBJ1-2 | - | - | TRBV7-6 | TGTGCCAGCAGCTTAGAGGTTCGGGGGAAATGGAACTATGGCTACACCTTC | CASSLEVRGKWNYGYTF
TRBJ1-3 | - | - | TRBV19 | TGTGCCAGTAGTATCCCGAGACTAACCTCTGGAAACACCATATATTTT | CASSIPRLTSGNTIYF
TRBJ1-2 | TRBD1 | - | TRBV6-1 | TGTGCCAGCAGTGAACGACAGGGCGCCAACTATGGCTACACCTTC | CASSERQGANYGYTF
TRBJ2-2 | TRBD2 | few | TRBV7-9 | TGTGCCAGCAGCTTAACCGGGAGGCACACCGGGGAGCTGTTTTTT | CASSLTGRHTGELFF
TRBJ2-7 | - | - | TRBV30 | TGTGCCTGGAGGATCGGTCCTTACTACGAGCAGTACTTC | CAWRIGPYYEQYF
TRBJ1-2 | - | - | TRBV5-5 | TGTGCCAGCAGCTTGAGCAGGGGATATGGCTACACCTTC | CASSLSRGYGYTF
TRBJ2-7 | TRBD2 | once | TRBV15 | TGTGCCACCAGCAGAGAAGCGGGAAGGGGCTCCTACGAGCAGTACTTC | CATSREAGRGSYEQYF
TRBJ1-2 | - | - | TRBV5-4 | TGTGCCAGCAGCTCGATCGGCGGGGGCTACACCTTC | CASSSIGGGYTF
TRBJ1-2 | TRBD1 | many | TRBV5-6 | TGTGCCAGCAGCGACACAGGGGGCAATGGCTACACCTTC | CASSDTGGNGYTF
TRBJ1-2 | - | once | TRBV29-1 | TGCAGCGTTGAAATAGAGGGCAGGCGCTATGGCTACACCTTC | CSVEIEGRRYGYTF
TRBJ2-5 | - | once | TRBV14 | TGTGCCAGCAGCCAAGCTCTCAGGGGACCCCAAGAGACCCAGTACTTC | CASSQALRGPQETQYF
TRBJ1-3 | - | - | TRBV5-5 | TGTGCCAGCAGCGTCAGCGCTTTCTCTGGAAACACCATATATTTT | CASSVSAFSGNTIYF
TRBJ2-1 | - | - | TRBV18 | TGTGCCAGCTCACCACGGCTTGGGGCGGGGTTCAATGAGCAGTTCTTC | CASSPRLGAGFNEQFF
TRBJ1-2 | TRBD1 | - | TRBV12-3/TRBV12-4 | TGTGCCAGCAGTCCCGGGGACAGGGTTGGCTACACCTTC | CASSPGDRVGYTF
TRBJ1-6 | TRBD1 | once | TRBV4-3 | TGCGCCAGCAGCCAAGGACAGGGGGCATTTTCACCCCTCCACTTT | CASSQGQGAFSPLHF
TRBJ1-4 | - | - | TRBV10-3 | TGTGCCATCAGTGAGACTTCGGGGTTGGGGGAAAAACTGTTTTTT | CAISETSGLGEKLFF
TRBJ2-2 | - | - | TRBV5-1 | TGCGCCAGCAGCTTGGGGGCAGGTGCGAACACCGGGGAGCTGTTTTTT | CASSLGAGANTGELFF
TRBJ1-1 | TRBD1 | - | TRBV30 | TGTGCCTGGAATGATCGGCAGGGGGCGAGGTACACTGAAGCTTTCTTT | CAWNDRQGARYTEAFF
TRBJ1-6 | TRBD1 | few | TRBV9 | TGTGCCAGCAGCGCCTCAGGACAGGGGAATTCACCCCTCCACTTT | CASSASGQGNSPLHF
TRBJ2-7 | TRBD1 | - | TRBV3-1/TRBV3-2 | TGTGCCAGCAGCCGTGGGGACAGGGTTGCCTACGAGCAGTACTTC | CASSRGDRVAYEQYF
TRBJ1-2 | TRBD1 | - | TRBV28 | TGTGCCAGCAGTTTATCTCAGGGGGGTTCTGGCTACACCTTC | CASSLSQGGSGYTF
TRBJ2-3 | TRBD2 | few | TRBV5-1 | TGCGCCAGCACTGGTGGGGGGAGGGCCTCGGCAGATACGCAGTATTTT | CASTGGGRASADTQYF
TRBJ1-2 | - | once | TRBV30 | TGTGCCTGGAGTGTAGGGCAGGGTGCTGGCTACACCTTC | CAWSVGQGAGYTF
TRBJ2-1 | TRBD2 | - | TRBV5-1 | TGCGCCAGCAGGGAGGCCTGGACTAGCGGAAACAATGAGCAGTTCTTC | CASREAWTSGNNEQFF
TRBJ1-1 | TRBD1 | - | TRBV5-5 | TGTGCCAGCAGCTTGGATCTTCCGGGACAGGGAAGTTTGGCTTTCTTT | CASSLDLPGQGSLAFF
TRBJ2-1 | TRBD1 | - | TRBV3-1/TRBV3-2 | TGTGCCAGCAGCCAGGGGGACAGGGGGCCGTATGAGCAGTTCTTC | CASSQGDRGPYEQFF
TRBJ2-3 | TRBD1 | once | TRBV5-1 | TGCGCCAGCAGCTTAACCGGGACAGAGATTAGCACAGATACGCAGTATTTT | CASSLTGTEISTDTQYF